The subject of this entry is one T cell receptor (beta chain). Its antigen is unknown. Template switching was used to attach UMIs, which incorporated a 6-nucleotide sample barcode. TCRdb derives one entry per CDR3 protein from the 5' RACE reads, leaving out DNA. The table for this sample gives approximately 200,000 distinct CDR3 sequences. Blood samples of about 2.5 ml were drawn from every donor. CDR1 and CDR2 from the germline V gene are SGHRS and YFSETQ. The CDR3 has 13 amino acids. This specimen comes from a study of monozygotic twins with inflammatory bowel disease. Broader study findings: On the inverse Simpson index, IBD patients scored lower for TCRbeta diversity than healthy co-twins.

The TCR was taken from a human donor with ulcerative colitis or Crohn's disease, or a healthy co-twin of an affected twin (not recorded which). The chain recombines TRBV5-1 with TRBJ2-1; TCRdb picks TRBD2, but there is no DNA to check that call. Sequencing input: blood. CDR3 region: CASSPEGYNEQFF.